These 8 T cell receptor beta chains were sequenced from one sample in a study of Ad26.COV2.S vaccination and SARS-CoV-2 variants. TCRdb's copy holds only in-frame clones and misses some; the assay was immunoSEQ multiplex PCR. The sample contains about 450,000 clones, 80% to 90% of which appear only once. As to treatment: around 19 received Ad26.COV2.S at low or high dose, single or two shots; 5 received placebo; per-sample allocation not given. Sampling was done on day 63 after the first vaccine or placebo injection. The sequenced sample was peripheral blood, obtained in a trial of Ad26.COV2.S vaccine versus placebo. These receptor sequences come from a person between 18 and 65 years old who received the Ad26.COV2.S COVID-19 vaccine or a placebo.

The chain employs TRBV28 and TRBJ1-6; D call uncertain. Trimming took 1 base from V and 7 from J, leaving 17 bases between them. This CDR3 is 17 amino acids long. CDR1 and CDR2 (germline): MDHEN, SYDVKM. This CDR3 is CASSLLEAQISNSPLHF. The CDR3 bases are TGTGCCAGCAGTTTATTAGAGGCACAAATCAGCAATTCACCCCTCCACTTT.

In its sample, this clone was seen a few times. The rearrangement links TRBV30 to TRBJ1-4, with D maybe TRBD1 (6 bases). There are 14 residues in the CDR3. V lost 3 bases and J lost 3, with 11 bases in between. Germline V gene lookup returns CDR1 GTSNPN and CDR2 SVGIG (reference sequence). The DNA for the CDR3 is TGTGCCTGGAGCTCGGGGGGCTCTAATGAAAAACTGTTTTTT. This sequence encodes CAWSSGGSNEKLFF.

The chain employs TRBV11-2 and TRBJ1-2; TRBD1 is a possible D gene (5 bases). The CDR3 totals 16 residues. Germline values: CDR1 SGHAT, CDR2 FQNNGV. The V end lost 1 base, the J end lost 4 bases, and 16 bases lay between the germline ends. Written as DNA, the CDR3 is TGTGCCAGCAGCTTAGGCCCTTTGGGGGGTGTCTATGGCTACACCTTC. Translation gives CASSLGPLGGVYGYTF.

This clone was seen once. The chain employs TRBV3-1 (or the pseudogene TRBV3-2) and TRBJ2-4; TRBD2 is a possible D gene (5 bases). V lost 1 base, J lost 9 bases, and 13 bases lay in between. The CDR3 spans 14 residues. Germline values: CDR1 LGHDT, CDR2 YNNKEL (reference sequence). CDR3 in DNA: TGTGCCAGCAGCCAAGTGCCCGGGATTGGCATTCAGTACTTC. Protein: CASSQVPGIGIQYF.

The J gene is TRBJ1-5, the V gene TRBV5-1; D might be TRBD1 (6 bases). The CDR3 consists of 15 residues. Trimming removed 4 bases at V and 4 bases at J, with 15 bases between. Germline V lookup: CDR1 SGHRS, CDR2 YFSETQ. For the CDR3, the DNA is TGCGCCAGCAGCCCCCGAGGGGGAACTAATCAGCCCCAGCATTTT. Encoded protein: CASSPRGGTNQPQHF.

The rearrangement links TRBV9 to TRBJ1-6, with a weak D call TRBD1 (5 bases). Looked up from germline, CDR1 is SGDLS and CDR2 is YYNGEE. The CDR3 spans 12 residues. V was pared by 2 bases and J by 14 bases, with 11 bases between. The CDR3 is CASSVGGASLHF. The DNA of the CDR3 is TGTGCCAGCAGCGTGGGGGGTGCGTCCCTCCACTTT.

For this clone: The identical CDR3 is also encoded by other nucleotide sequences in the sample. This rearrangement joins TRBV9 to TRBJ2-1, with a weak D call TRBD2 (5 bases). The germline V gene encodes CDR1 SGDLS and CDR2 YYNGEE. The length of the CDR3 is 12 residues. The V gene lost 5 bases and the J gene lost 3 bases, with 6 bases spanning the gap. As DNA, the CDR3 is TGTGCCAGCAGTGGGAGCTACAATGAGCAGTTCTTC. Protein: CASSGSYNEQFF. The full variable domain, completed using reference TRBV9 and TRBJ2-1, is DSGVTQTPKHLITATGQRVTLRCSPRSGDLSVYWYQQSLDQGLQFLIQYYNGEERAKGNILERFSAQQFPDLHSELNLSSLELGDSALYFCASSGSYNEQFFGPGTRLTVL.

The chain employs TRBV19 and TRBJ2-2, with 12 bases identical to TRBD2. The CDR3 is 16 amino acids. Trimming removed 1 base from V and 6 bases from J; junction bases left unmatched: 3. Germline CDR1 LNHDA, CDR2 SQIVND (reference sequence). The CDR3 DNA follows: TGTGCCAGTAGTATAGGGCTAGCGGGGGGGCCCGGGGAGCTGTTTTTT. Amino acids: CASSIGLAGGPGELFF.